The 25 T cell receptor beta chains below all came from one sample that was sequenced in a study of blood T cell repertoires in COVID-19. Sequenced by immunoSEQ multiplex PCR; TCRdb stores in-frame clones only, minus some. The data show 94,000 or so clones, around 83% seen once. Sequenced input: peripheral blood. These receptors originate from a man between 60 and 75 years old with acute or convalescent COVID-19.

J is TRBJ1-6 and V is TRBV5-6; D uncertain. V was cut by 4 bases and J by 5 bases, with 16 bases left in between. CDR1 SGHDT and CDR2 YYEEEE come from the germline V gene. This CDR3 spans 16 amino acids. In DNA form, the CDR3 reads TGTGCCAGCAGCCGGATGGGAGGACTCAATAATTCACCCCTCCACTTT. As protein: CASSRMGGLNNSPLHF.

The V gene is TRBV11-3, the J gene TRBJ2-5; tentative D call: TRBD2 (5 bases). Germline-derived CDR1 and CDR2 are SGHNT and YENEEA. Between the trimmed V and J ends, which lost 4 bases and 7 bases, there was a span of 7 bases. This CDR3 is 11 amino acids long. CDR3 amino acids: CASSSGGTQYF. In nucleotides, the CDR3 is TGTGCCAGCAGCTCCGGAGGGACCCAGTACTTC. The whole variable domain, filled in from reference TRBV11-3 and TRBJ2-5, reads EAGVVQSPRYKIIEKKQPVAFWCNPISGHNTLYWYLQNLGQGPELLIRYENEEAVDDSQLPKDRFSAERLKGVDSTLKIQPAELGDSAVYLCASSSGGTQYFGPGTRLLVL.

The chain couples TRBV7-2 to TRBJ1-2, with TRBD1 matching 8 bases. Looked up from germline, CDR1 is SGHTA and CDR2 is FQGNSA. The CDR3 runs to 14 residues. V was pared by 4 bases and J by 6 bases, with 7 bases of the junction left unmatched. CDR3 in DNA: TGTGCCAGCAGCTCCGGACAGGGTCGGAATGGCTACACCTTC. Its protein product is CASSSGQGRNGYTF.

V and J are TRBV10-2 and TRBJ2-1, with 16 bases matching TRBD2. V trimming: 8 bases; J trimming: 8 bases; junction bases outside the gene matches: 12. CDR3 length: 17 residues. Germline V CDR1 and CDR2: WSHSY, SAAADI. The CDR3 reads CASSGLAGGRLADEQFF. CDR3 nucleotide sequence: TGCGCCAGCTCGGGACTAGCGGGGGGGCGACTGGCAGATGAGCAGTTCTTC.

The chain combines TRBV7-2 with TRBJ2-1, with TRBD1 matching over 7 bases. V trimming: 5 bases; J trimming: 9 bases; junction bases outside the gene matches: 7. The CDR3 has 13 residues. The germline CDR1 and CDR2 sequences are SGHTA and FQGNSA. Here the CDR3 reads CASSPRQGTEQFF. CDR3 DNA: TGTGCCAGCAGCCCTCGACAGGGCACTGAGCAGTTCTTC. Full variable domain (missing parts from reference TRBV7-2 and TRBJ2-1): GAGVSQSPSNKVTEKGKDVELRCDPISGHTALYWYRQSLGQGLEFLIYFQGNSAPDKSGLPSDRFSAERTGGSVSTLTIQRTQQEDSAVYLCASSPRQGTEQFFGPGTRLTVL.

This chain links TRBV5-1 with TRBJ2-5; tentatively, D is TRBD1 (6 bases). The CDR3 is made up of 17 amino acids. Deletions cut 0 bases from V and 4 bases from J, with 19 bases between. Germline CDR1 is SGHRS and CDR2 is YFSETQ. This CDR3 reads CASSLGQVLPDRETQYF. The CDR3 nucleotides are TGCGCCAGCAGCTTGGGACAGGTTTTACCTGACCGAGAGACCCAGTACTTC.

V and J are TRBV6-5 and TRBJ1-4; 8 nucleotides agree with TRBD1. The trim removed 6 bases at V and 8 bases at J, leaving 8 bases unmatched. The CDR3 is 14 amino acids. The germline V gene encodes CDR1 MNHEY and CDR2 SVGAGI. CDR3 nucleotide sequence: TGTGCCAGCAGCCAGGGACAGGCTCGGGAAAAACTGTTTTTT. It translates to CASSQGQAREKLFF.

The table lists this clone with a few counts. The chain recombines TRBV2 with TRBJ2-1; 8 nucleotides align to TRBD2. The trim removed 6 bases at V and 7 bases at J, leaving 11 bases unmatched. This CDR3 region has 15 residues. Germline values: CDR1 SNHLY, CDR2 FYNNEI. The CDR3 here is CASRLRSGGRNEQFF. The CDR3 DNA reads TGTGCCAGCAGGCTTCGGAGCGGGGGTAGAAATGAGCAGTTCTTC.

This rearrangement joins TRBV10-3 to TRBJ1-1; tentatively, D is TRBD1 (5 bases). This CDR3 has 14 amino acids. Trimming took off 3 bases at V and 5 bases at J, with 13 bases between the two ends. Germline values: CDR1 ENHRY, CDR2 SYGVKD. The CDR3 DNA reads TGTGCCATCAGTGACCTTGGGGCGCAAACTGAAGCTTTCTTT. It codes for CAISDLGAQTEAFF.

The CDR3 spells CASSLGRRGLNRGYTF. In DNA, the CDR3 is TGTGCCAGCAGCTTAGGCCGGCGGGGCCTTAATCGTGGCTACACCTTC. The genes are TRBV7-2 and TRBJ1-2; D is possibly TRBD1 (5 bases). Deletions cut 1 base from V and 7 bases from J, with 19 bases between. Looked up from germline, CDR1 is SGHTA and CDR2 is FQGNSA. The CDR3 is 16 amino acids.

The V call is TRBV30, the J call TRBJ1-3; tentative D call: TRBD1 (5 bases). The CDR3 length is 16 residues. Between the trimmed V and J ends, which lost 3 bases and 0 bases, there was a span of 15 bases. From germline, CDR1 is GTSNPN and CDR2 SVGIG (reference sequence). The CDR3 region has the DNA TGTGCCTGGAGGCTGGCAGGGCTCCTCTCTGGAAACACCATATATTTT. The encoded protein is CAWRLAGLLSGNTIYF.

The gene calls are TRBV11-2 and TRBJ1-4; D is undetermined. Deletions cut 2 bases from V and 7 bases from J, with 11 bases between. Per germline, CDR1 SGHAT and CDR2 FQNNGV. The CDR3 has 14 amino acids. Here the CDR3 DNA reads TGTGCCAGCAGCTTAACACACGGAGTTGAAAAACTGTTTTTT. Its protein is CASSLTHGVEKLFF.

V usage is TRBV18 and J usage is TRBJ1-1; possibly TRBD1 for D (6 bases). The CDR3 extends over 16 amino acids. Trimming removed 3 bases at V and 0 bases at J, with 14 bases between. CDR1 is KGHSH, CDR2 LQKENI, per germline. Here the CDR3 DNA reads TGTGCCAGCTCACCTCAGAGGGGACAATTGAACACTGAAGCTTTCTTT. This gives the protein CASSPQRGQLNTEAFF.

The rearrangement joins TRBV19 to TRBJ1-1, with TRBD1 as a possible D gene (6 bases). CDR1 is LNHDA and CDR2 is SQIVND in the germline V gene (reference sequence). This CDR3 is 14 amino acids long. The V end was cut by 0 bases, the J end by 6 bases, with 11 bases between. DNA for the CDR3: TGTGCCAGTAGTATAGATCGCAGGACAGCTGAAGCTTTCTTT. This codes for CASSIDRRTAEAFF.

The gene calls are TRBV5-5 and TRBJ2-7; the match to TRBD1 covers 9 bases. This CDR3 has 15 residues. With 6 bases clipped from V and 6 bases from J, the junction kept 13 bases outside the gene matches. CDR1 and CDR2 from the germline V gene are SGHKS and YYEKEE (reference sequence). The CDR3: CASTRDRDRAREQYF. In nucleotides, the CDR3 is TGTGCCAGCACCCGAGACCGGGACAGGGCTCGCGAGCAGTACTTC.

CDR3 DNA: TGTGCCAGCAGTTTCTCGTATAATTCACCCCTCCACTTT. This translates into CASSFSYNSPLHF. The chain combines TRBV12-3 or TRBV12-4 with TRBJ1-6; D uncertain. CDR3 length: 13 residues. Trimming took 3 bases from V and 4 from J, leaving 4 bases between them.

The chain has TRBV14 and TRBJ1-1; no reliable D call. Germline V gene sequence: CDR1 SGHDN, CDR2 FVKESK. V lost 4 bases to trimming and J lost 5 bases, with 14 bases between them. The length of the CDR3 is 14 residues. In nucleotides, the CDR3 is TGTGCCAGCAGCCTGCCGGGGTTGACAACTGAAGCTTTCTTT. Protein: CASSLPGLTTEAFF.

A few counts support this clone. The chain combines TRBV7-3 with TRBJ1-1, with D perhaps TRBD1 (5 bases). The V end was cut by 3 bases, the J end by 2 bases, with 13 bases between. The germline CDR1 and CDR2 sequences are SGHTA and FQGTGA. This CDR3 is built from 15 residues. CDR3 DNA sequence: TGTGCCAGCAGCTTGCGACCCGGGACTAACACTGAAGCTTTCTTT. Amino acid sequence: CASSLRPGTNTEAFF.

The V gene is TRBV2, the J gene TRBJ2-2; TRBD1 agrees at 10 bases. V shed 6 bases and J 5 bases; nucleotides not matched to a gene: 6. CDR3 length: 15 amino acids. Per the germline V gene, CDR1 is SNHLY and CDR2 is FYNNEI. The CDR3 DNA reads as TGTGCCAGCAGCGCGACAGGGGGCTCTACCGGGGAGCTGTTTTTT. Protein: CASSATGGSTGELFF. The whole variable domain, remainder taken from reference TRBV2 and TRBJ2-2, is EPEVTQTPSHQVTQMGQEVILRCVPISNHLYFYWYRQILGQKVEFLVSFYNNEISEKSEIFDDQFSVERPDGSNFTLKIRSTKLEDSAMYFCASSATGGSTGELFFGEGSRLTVL.

The V call is TRBV28, the J call TRBJ1-3; weak D call: TRBD1 (5 bases). Trimming left V 6 bases short and J 4 bases short, with 13 bases between. Looked up from germline, CDR1 is MDHEN and CDR2 is SYDVKM. This CDR3 is 14 amino acids long. CDR3 sequence: CASSPSGAGNTIYF. CDR3 DNA sequence: TGTGCCAGCAGCCCCAGCGGGGCCGGAAACACCATATATTTT.

The rearrangement joins TRBV12-3 or TRBV12-4 to TRBJ1-4; 9 bases align to TRBD1. The CDR3 covers 12 residues. Germline trimming cut 6 bases from V and 13 bases from J; bases unmatched to any gene: 6. In nucleotides, the CDR3 is TGTGCCAGCAGCACCGGGACAGGGAGACTGTTTTTT. Encoded protein: CASSTGTGRLFF.

The genes are TRBV28 and TRBJ1-1; 8 bases are shared with TRBD1. V shed 6 bases, J shed 5 bases, and the junction held 5 bases outside the gene matches. Per germline, CDR1 MDHEN and CDR2 SYDVKM. This CDR3 is built from 13 residues. The CDR3 here is CASRTGVGTEAFF. The CDR3 bases are TGTGCCAGCAGGACAGGGGTCGGGACTGAAGCTTTCTTT.

The V and J genes are TRBV4-1 and TRBJ1-5; no firm D call. Germline V gives CDR1 MGHRA, CDR2 YSYEKL. Trimming took 4 bases from V and 1 from J, leaving 11 bases between them. The CDR3 is made up of 15 amino acids. CDR3 nucleotides: TGCGCCAGCAGCCTCGGTCCCGGGAGCAATCAGCCCCAGCATTTT. Protein sequence: CASSLGPGSNQPQHF.

This clone was counted a single time. The chain uses TRBV10-3 and TRBJ1-1, with 9 bases aligning to TRBD1. Trimming cost V 0 bases and J 2 bases; bases outside gene matches: 7. The CDR3 length is 17 residues. From germline, CDR1 is ENHRY and CDR2 SYGVKD. CDR3 sequence (DNA): TGTGCCATCAGTGAGTCGGGGACAGGGATCGGCAACACTGAAGCTTTCTTT. Translated: CAISESGTGIGNTEAFF.

This chain links TRBV3-1 (or the pseudogene TRBV3-2) with TRBJ2-3, with 10 bases matching TRBD2. J gave up 1 base and V 3 bases, and 4 bases lay outside the gene matches. CDR3 size: 16 residues. CDR1 is LGHDT and CDR2 is YNNKEL in the germline V gene (reference sequence). The CDR3 loop is CASSHFLAGGTDTQYF. CDR3 sequence (DNA): TGTGCCAGCAGCCACTTTCTAGCGGGGGGCACAGATACGCAGTATTTT.